This T cell receptor (beta chain) derives from a study of early T cells in non-severe SARS-CoV-2 infection. At the level of the study: With bulk RNA from unsorted whole blood as input, sequencing yielded unpaired chains. Study-level findings and limits: VDJdb matches were skewed toward anti-spike CD8 T cell responses.

The library protocol tagged individual cDNA molecules with unique molecular identifiers. TCRdb used MiXCR to reprocess the 5' RACE reads, holding one entry per CDR3 protein. The repertoire holds some 52,000 distinct CDR3 sequences, with 8% as singletons. About this clonotype: Its antigen is currently unknown.

The CDR3 loop spans 17 amino acids. Trimming pared 8 bases from V and 1 base from J, leaving 18 bases between. Germline V gene lookup returns CDR1 LNHDA and CDR2 SQIVND (reference sequence). The chain has TRBV19 and TRBJ1-6, with no clear D. The sequencing input was whole blood. The TCR was taken from an adult who was a healthcare worker with PCR-confirmed SARS-CoV-2 infection or an uninfected control (not recorded which). The CDR3, as DNA: TGTGCCAGTTGCCGAGGGCAGCTAGGATCCTATAATTCACCCCTCCACTTT. Its translation is CASCRGQLGSYNSPLHF.